Following are 7 T cell receptor beta chains from one sample sequenced in a study of cytomegalovirus exposure and HLA in healthy donors. Primers included in the PCR were 60 Vbeta and 13 Jbeta primers. The assay was immunoSEQ multiplex PCR, and TCRdb's table has in-frame clones only and misses some. This table holds 170,000 or so clones, 77% found once. Sequenced: PBMCs. The origin of the receptors is a woman aged 25 to 39 in good health and CMV-seronegative.

V and J are TRBV7-9 and TRBJ1-2; TRBD1 agrees at 7 bases. Trimming at V came to 6 bases and at J to 4 bases, leaving 5 bases not matched to a gene. The CDR3 runs 13 residues. Germline CDR1 and CDR2: SEHNR and FQNEAQ (reference sequence). The CDR3 spells CASSRQGGYGYTF. CDR3 nucleotide sequence: TGTGCCAGCAGTCGACAGGGCGGCTATGGCTACACCTTC.

The chain uses TRBV5-8 and TRBJ2-4; TRBD1 might be the D (6 bases). The CDR3 length is 19 residues. Germline CDR1 reads SGHTS; CDR2 reads YDEGEE. Between the trimmed V and J ends, which lost 0 bases and 7 bases, there was a span of 26 bases. The DNA for the CDR3 is TGTGCCAGCAGCTTGGGGGACAAAAGGGGGAATCGGGTCGGGAACATTCAGTACTTC. It yields the protein CASSLGDKRGNRVGNIQYF.

This clone was seen only once. The rearrangement joins TRBV30 to TRBJ1-1; D is undetermined. Trimming removed 3 bases at V and 5 bases at J, with 13 bases between. CDR3 size: 13 residues. Germline CDR1 and CDR2: GTSNPN and SVGIG (reference sequence). CDR3 DNA: TGTGCCTGGAGGGAGGTTCCGGGGACTGAAGCTTTCTTT. Protein: CAWREVPGTEAFF.

This clone showed up just a few times. This chain links TRBV6-5 with TRBJ2-1, with D unclear. The germline V gene encodes CDR1 MNHEY and CDR2 SVGAGI. CDR3 length: 14 amino acids. The V end was cut by 7 bases, the J end by 7 bases, with 17 bases between. The CDR3 region is CASTIGLAGNEQFF. The CDR3 nucleotides read TGTGCCAGCACTATCGGCCTTGCCGGGAATGAGCAGTTCTTC.

This chain connects TRBV19 to TRBJ1-1; 8 bases are a match to TRBD1. Germline V gene sequence: CDR1 LNHDA, CDR2 SQIVND (reference sequence). The CDR3 contains 14 residues. Trimming cost V 5 bases and J 1 base; bases outside gene matches: 3. The CDR3 is CASSLGTGNTEAFF. The CDR3 nucleotides read TGTGCCAGTAGTCTAGGGACAGGGAACACTGAAGCTTTCTTT.

The gene calls are TRBV5-1 and TRBJ1-1; unclear D gene. Between the trimmed V and J ends, which lost 2 bases and 3 bases, there was a span of 14 bases. This CDR3 contains 15 residues. Germline CDR1 reads SGHRS; CDR2 reads YFSETQ. CDR3 sequence (DNA): TGCGCCAGCAGCTTCAGAGAGGGAGTAGACACTGAAGCTTTCTTT. Amino acid sequence: CASSFREGVDTEAFF.

The CDR3 protein is CASSLISSGGAGANVLTF. The CDR3 DNA reads as TGTGCCAGCAGTTTAATTAGTTCGGGGGGAGCTGGGGCCAACGTCCTGACTTTC. The chain is built from TRBV27 and TRBJ2-6; 7 bases are a match to TRBD2. With V trimmed by 2 bases and J by 2 bases, 9 bases remained unmatched. Germline V lookup: CDR1 MNHEY, CDR2 SMNVEV (reference sequence). This CDR3 is 18 amino acids long.